This T cell receptor (beta chain) appears in the sequencing data of a study of CD8 T cells in Susac syndrome. Random-hexamer reverse transcription was applied to about 0.5 to 1 ug RNA. Amplification of TCR beta CDR3 by immunoSEQ multiplex PCR spanned 54 Vbeta and 13 Jbeta. A single record per CDR3 protein comes from TCRdb applying MiXCR to the immunoSEQ multiplex PCR reads. The repertoire holds about 160,000 distinct CDR3 sequences, with more than 95% as singletons. This CDR3 comprises 16 residues. Germline V gene sequence: CDR1 KGHDR, CDR2 SFDVKD. J lost 7 bases, V lost 4 bases, and 9 bases had no gene match.

The chain couples TRBV24-1 to TRBJ2-1, with 10 bases fitting TRBD2. The sequenced sample was CD4+ T cells from PBMCs. The sequence was collected from a human donor with Susac syndrome. The CDR3 DNA reads as TGTGCCACCAGTGACCGTAGCGGGGGGATCATAAATGAGCAGTTCTTC. Protein sequence: CATSDRSGGIINEQFF.